This T cell receptor (beta chain) stems from a study of blood T cell repertoires in COVID-19. In the authors' workflow: Researchers report that nucleated cell counts were estimated from reference gene primer amplification. TCRdb keeps only in-frame clones here, not all; method: immunoSEQ multiplex PCR. That table gives V, J and clone size, and the DNA gave D and trimming. The sample gives some 400,000 clones, approximately 77% of which show up once; 0.85% to 1.3% is in the top ten. This TCR was sampled from a human donor with acute or convalescent COVID-19. The donor label of this sample is uncertain. Sequencing was performed on peripheral blood.

CDR3: CSVGGYLDGYTF. In DNA form, the CDR3 reads TGCAGCGTGGGGGGTTACCTAGATGGCTACACCTTC. The chain has TRBV29-1 and TRBJ1-2; tentatively, D is TRBD1 (5 bases). This CDR3 is 12 amino acids long. V lost 6 bases, J lost 6 bases, and 14 bases lay in between. CDR1 is SQVTM, CDR2 ANQGSEA, per germline.